This TCR beta chain derives from a study of identical twins. TCRdb independently ran MiXCR on the 5' RACE reads; one entry per CDR3 protein. The sample includes around 200,000 distinct CDR3 sequences, 9.4% of them seen just once. V dropped 4 bases and J dropped 0 bases, with 19 bases sitting between them. The CDR3 has 17 residues. From germline, CDR1 is SGDLS and CDR2 YYNGEE. The receptor comes from a woman aged 18-29 years in good health. Specimen: memory (CD45RO+) T cells sorted from blood. The rearrangement links TRBV9 to TRBJ1-1, with D hard to call. CDR3 bases: TGTGCCAGCAGCCACAGACCGATCGAACCGATGAACACTGAAGCTTTCTTT. This gives the protein CASSHRPIEPMNTEAFF.